This T cell receptor beta chain was recorded in a study of cytomegalovirus exposure and HLA in healthy donors (dated by TCRdb to 2017 to 2019). With regard to the full study: An earlier analysis of 550 to 700 of the donors reported about 250 Gb of sequence data and about 100 million unique TCR beta sequences from 150 million to 200 million T cells. An early release covering just under 650 HLA-typed donors comprised 300 to 350 gigabases of sequencing data and tens of millions of unique TCR sequences. Of the roughly 390 genotyped donors, around 81% fell in the genetic ancestry cluster associated with self-reported Caucasian donors. The study aimed to test whether cataloging public T cell receptors could reveal signatures of past pathogen exposure. The study used immunosequencing to profile the T cell repertoires of approximately 650 subjects and linked those repertoires to cytomegalovirus serostatus. In addition to the first cohort of approximately 670 subjects, a separate validation cohort of 120 different subjects was used. To predict cytomegalovirus infection status, the study brought together high-throughput TCR immunosequencing, statistical association of individual TCRs with disease status, and machine learning. A later analysis re-examined previously published TCR beta repertoires from 500 to 700 donors and added high-resolution HLA genotyping to investigate patterns of TCR occurrence. Rather than using new phenotypic data, the later analysis identified candidate immune exposures from TCR beta sequences and from how often those sequences occurred across donors. To decide whether each TCR beta V gene segment behaved as functional or pseudogenic, an earlier analysis of approximately 590 of the donors relied on high-throughput TCR beta sequencing. Donor age, sex, ethnicity and CMV serostatus were collected together with the repertoire data. A later genetic analysis took genome-wide SNP genotypes for about 65% of the 666 donors and used that subset as a discovery cohort. All discovery cohort repertoires had been generated using a single sequencing platform. Class I and class II HLA loci were covered by the typing at four-digit resolution. Typing coverage differed by locus: A, B, C, DRB1 and DQB1 were typed in roughly 620-630 donors, DQA1 in about 550, DPA1 in 600 to 610, and DPB1 in roughly 450. Roughly 5 DR-DQ haplotypes were handled as single units for association and clustering, since linkage in the cohort was strong. Across approximately 400 genotyped donors of the cohort, an average of about 240,000 unique TCR beta nucleotide sequences per donor were sequenced, and approximately 17% of those sequences were non-productive.

To note about this clone: Its antigen is not yet known. Per-base qualities were not stored, and no clone one base away is much larger.

Including cysteine and phenylalanine, the CDR3 has 17 amino acids. Only CDR3 DNA is held: 51 bases, read in frame from base 1. From the germline V gene, CDR1 is SGHTA and CDR2 is FQGNSA. V sheds 6 bases and J sheds 5 bases, leaving 25 bases between their ends. In total, more than 500 healthy bone marrow donors made up the cohort. At the time of sampling, every cohort member was nominally healthy, though immune exposures that went unrecorded were likely present. The donor tested CMV seropositive, placing the donor among the approximately 290 seropositive members of the cohort. A peripheral blood sample was provided by each donor, and peripheral blood mononuclear cells were used for TCR beta sequencing. The Qiagen DNeasy Blood Extraction Kit was used to extract genomic DNA from the blood cell samples. Library construction relied on the immunoSEQ multiplex PCR assay. The multiplex PCR relied on a mix of 60 forward primers for TCR Vbeta segments and 13 reverse primers for TCR Jbeta segments. The CDR3 region of rearranged TCR beta genes was amplified from genomic DNA with a multiplex PCR assay. The Illumina HiSeq System was used to sequence the amplified TCR beta libraries as 87-base-pair reads. In the paper's pipeline: A later analysis tallied about 77 million unique TCR beta chains across the roughly 610 repertoires, and 10 million to 11 million of those chains were shared by two or more donors. Raw reads were error-corrected and collapsed into unique sequences with a nearest-neighbor algorithm that merged closely related sequences to remove PCR and sequencing errors. CDR3 sequences were aligned to IMGT reference sequences to assign V, D and J gene segments. Each retained sequence needed at least a six-nucleotide match to both a V gene segment and a J gene segment. A rearrangement counted as productive if the CDR3 had no stop codons and remained in frame with V and J, and every other rearrangement counted as non-productive. Following IMGT convention, CDR3 was defined as the stretch from the second conserved V-encoded cysteine to the conserved J-encoded phenylalanine. Sequences without an unambiguous match to a single V gene segment were excluded from the earlier analysis of 450 to 750 of the donors. In an earlier analysis of roughly 600 of the donors, a V segment was called functional when productive rearrangements were above 56.7%, and segregating when the standard deviation between donors exceeded 5%. A statistical classification framework was developed to diagnose cytomegalovirus status using the catalog of TCR beta chain sequences. In a later analysis, TCR nucleotide sequences were compared against IMGT/GENE-DB human TR gene sequences so that V and J genes could be assigned. The TCRdist pipeline was used in a later analysis to assign CDR3 sequences and most-parsimonious VDJ recombination scenarios. In a later analysis, each TCR beta chain was defined by its CDR3 amino acid sequence together with its V-gene family, and reads lacking a unique V-gene family were excluded. A later analysis removed 550 to 700 highly shared, low-generation-probability nucleotide sequences to deal with suspected cross-contamination and a sequencing artifact. In a later analysis, a clonal expansion index was calculated for each public chain from normalized within-repertoire ranks of inferred template counts. In a later analysis, generation probabilities were computed using a VDJ recombination model fitted to out-of-frame rearrangements, and the results were checked against IGoR. Hypergeometric tests were used in a later analysis to score TCR-TCR, TCR-HLA and TCR-CMV co-occurrence, with a repertoire-size bias correction applied to the TCR pairs. False discovery rates were estimated in a later analysis by permuting HLA or CMV assignments 20 times. In a later analysis, co-occurring TCRs were grouped using DBSCAN, and TCRdist sequence similarity was added for clustering within HLA-allele-positive subsets. Repertoires with fewer than 30,000 or more than 120,000 public chains, plus five repertoires with anomalous nucleotide sharing, were excluded from co-occurrence clustering. In its TCRdb copy, this immuneACCESS table keeps in-frame sequences only and misses some clones. Where compared with another copy, unresolved V genes explain less than half of these, and the others have no known cause. Clone size and V and J calls were adopted from that table, with D and trimming inferred from the DNA. Within this sample are 140,000 to 150,000 clones, with around 78% of them counted one time only. The top ten hold about 2.2% of the sample.

Broader findings and caveats from the paper: V-gene and J-gene trimming of TCR beta chains was associated with a missense DCLRE1C variant in a later genetic analysis, and the association was replicated in an independent cohort. Some IMGT-functional V segments, including TRBV6-2 and TRBV6-3, could not be told apart with the 87-base-pair reads, so those segments were excluded. A later analysis found that most CMV-associated TCR beta chains appeared HLA-restricted, with HLA associations seemingly driven largely by CMV exposure. In both the original and validation cohorts, the classifier was reported to diagnose cytomegalovirus status with high specificity and sensitivity. In a later analysis, the rate of TCR association differed among HLA loci, with DRB1 alleles having the most associated TCRs and HLA-C alleles having the fewest. A further reported finding was that TCR beta sequences accurately predicted the HLA-A and HLA-B alleles for most subjects in the first cohort. Broadly in line with IMGT annotations, most TCR beta V segments showed up in productive rearrangements about 87% or about 30% of the time in an earlier analysis of approximately 600 of the donors. The sequencing pipeline was judged likely to have produced a cluster of highly shared sequence variants as a technical artifact. In the study, 164 TCR beta chains were listed as associated with cytomegalovirus. Because counts were too low, seventeen rarely observed V segments, including chromosome 9 orphons, were left out of the earlier analysis of about 500 of the donors. Presence/absence analyses assumed roughly uniform sequencing depth across donors, an assumption that may not hold. HLA typing was unavailable for some donors at each locus, so association tests used only the typed subset. According to the authors, the approach could potentially be generalized to other disease states and immunological phenotypes. A later genetic analysis reported fewer N-insertions in productive TCRs among donors in an Asian-associated ancestry cluster than the roughly 700-donor mean. The only immune exposure information available for the cohort was CMV serostatus. In vitro tests confirmed that three of the cytomegalovirus-associated TCR beta chains recognize cytomegalovirus antigens. According to a later analysis, parvovirus B19, influenza, CMV and Epstein-Barr virus appeared linked to several top co-occurrence clusters. Specific HLA alleles were associated with 15,000 to 20,000 TCR beta sequences at a false discovery rate of 0.05 in a later analysis. In this cohort, only TCR beta chains were sequenced, and detectable features were limited by the absence of alpha or paired-chain data. Correlated functional status among segregating V segments might reflect linkage disequilibrium, but an unknown experimental factor could not be ruled out. Most TCR sequences were seen in very few donors, while some public TCRs were found in many individuals. Assigning TCR associations to individual alleles was difficult when HLA alleles, especially DR and DQ, strongly co-occurred. In a later analysis, HLA-associated TCR beta chains were found to be more clonally expanded and to have lower generation probabilities than equally common non-associated chains.

The source is a woman between 18 and 29 years old in good health and CMV-seropositive. This receptor chain uses TRBV7-2 and TRBJ2-5; 7 matching bases give a weak D call of TRBD2. Sequencing input: PBMCs. For the CDR3, the sequence is CASRLGLLSGGGETQYF. In nucleotide form, the sequence is TGTGCCAGCAGGCTTGGTCTGCTGTCGGGGGGCGGGGAGACCCAGTACTTC.